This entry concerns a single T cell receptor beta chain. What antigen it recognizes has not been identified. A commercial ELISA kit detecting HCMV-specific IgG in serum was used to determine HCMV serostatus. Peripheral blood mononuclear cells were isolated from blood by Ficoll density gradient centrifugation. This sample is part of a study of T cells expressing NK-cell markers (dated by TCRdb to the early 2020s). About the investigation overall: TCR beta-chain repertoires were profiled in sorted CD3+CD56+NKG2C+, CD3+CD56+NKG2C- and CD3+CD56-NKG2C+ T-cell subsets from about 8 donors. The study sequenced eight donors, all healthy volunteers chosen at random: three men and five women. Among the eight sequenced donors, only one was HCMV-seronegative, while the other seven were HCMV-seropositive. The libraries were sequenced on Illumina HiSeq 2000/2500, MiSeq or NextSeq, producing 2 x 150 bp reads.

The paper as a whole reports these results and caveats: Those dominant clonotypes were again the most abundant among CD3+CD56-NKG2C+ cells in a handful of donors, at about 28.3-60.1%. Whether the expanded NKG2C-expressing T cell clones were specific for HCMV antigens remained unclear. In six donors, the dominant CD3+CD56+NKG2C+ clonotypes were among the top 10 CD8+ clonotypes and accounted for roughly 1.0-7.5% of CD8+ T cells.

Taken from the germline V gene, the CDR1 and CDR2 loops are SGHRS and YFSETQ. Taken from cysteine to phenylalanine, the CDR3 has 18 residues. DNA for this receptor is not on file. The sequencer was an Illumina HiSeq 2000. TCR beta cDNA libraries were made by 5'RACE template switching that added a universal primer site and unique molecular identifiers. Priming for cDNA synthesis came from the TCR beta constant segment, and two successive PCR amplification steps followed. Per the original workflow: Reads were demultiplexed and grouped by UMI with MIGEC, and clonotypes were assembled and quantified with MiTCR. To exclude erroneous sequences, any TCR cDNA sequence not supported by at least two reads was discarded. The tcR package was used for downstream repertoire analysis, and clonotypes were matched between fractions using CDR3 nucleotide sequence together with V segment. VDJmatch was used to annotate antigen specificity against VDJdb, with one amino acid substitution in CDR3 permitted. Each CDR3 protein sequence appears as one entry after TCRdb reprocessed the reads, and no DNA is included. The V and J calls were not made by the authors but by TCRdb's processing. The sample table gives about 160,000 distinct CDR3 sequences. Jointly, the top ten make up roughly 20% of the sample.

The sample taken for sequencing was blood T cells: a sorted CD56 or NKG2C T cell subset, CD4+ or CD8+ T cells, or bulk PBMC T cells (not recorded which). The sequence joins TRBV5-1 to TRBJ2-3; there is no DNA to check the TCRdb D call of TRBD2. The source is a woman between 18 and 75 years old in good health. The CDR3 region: CASSLGPLAGGGTDTQYF.